Below, one T cell receptor (beta chain) is given with its context. TCRdb's table, derived via immunoSEQ multiplex PCR, lists solely in-frame clones and lacks some. Here the sample spans some 87,000 clones, 70% to 90% being singletons. The CDR3 sequence is 15 residues long. Trimming removed 3 bases from V and 3 bases from J, with 12 bases in between. Germline V gives CDR1 KGHSH, CDR2 LQKENI. This sample stems from a study of blood T cell repertoires in COVID-19. V is TRBV18 and J is TRBJ1-5, with D possibly matching TRBD1 (5 bases). The sequence was obtained from a human donor with COVID-19, enrolled during active disease. The donor label of this sample is uncertain. Sample: peripheral blood. The CDR3 nucleotides read TGTGCCAGCTCACCGCCAGGGAGGATCAATCAGCCCCAGCATTTT. Its protein is CASSPPGRINQPQHF.